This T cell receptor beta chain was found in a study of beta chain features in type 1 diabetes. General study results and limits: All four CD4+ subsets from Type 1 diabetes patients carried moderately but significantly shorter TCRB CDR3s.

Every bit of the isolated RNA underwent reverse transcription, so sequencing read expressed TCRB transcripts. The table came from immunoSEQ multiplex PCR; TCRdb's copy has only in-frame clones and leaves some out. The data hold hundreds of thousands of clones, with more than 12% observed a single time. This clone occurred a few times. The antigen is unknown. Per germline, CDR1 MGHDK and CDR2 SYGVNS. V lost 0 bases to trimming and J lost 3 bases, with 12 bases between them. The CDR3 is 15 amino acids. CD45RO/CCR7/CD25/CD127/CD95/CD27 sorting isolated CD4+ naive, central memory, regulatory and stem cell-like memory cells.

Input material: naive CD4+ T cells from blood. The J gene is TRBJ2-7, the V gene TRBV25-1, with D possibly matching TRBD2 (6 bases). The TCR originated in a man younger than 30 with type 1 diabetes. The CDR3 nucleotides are TGTGCCAGCAGTGAATACTCCTCGACTAGCTACGAGCAGTACTTC. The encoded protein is CASSEYSSTSYEQYF.